Listed below are T cell receptor beta chains from one sample, sequenced in a study of T cells in Graves' hyperthyroidism and ophthalmopathy. TCRdb recomputed calls from the multiplex PCR reads with MiXCR, one row per CDR3 protein. The sample records roughly 700,000 distinct CDR3 sequences, roughly 32% being singletons. The sequenced sample consisted of blood. These receptor sequences come from a woman aged 40-49 years with Graves' hyperthyroidism. Each CDR3 is given with its conserved first and last residue. D genes are given only for firm matches. Only some rows state a clone size, as once, few, many or a class for expanded clones.

clone size | J gene | V gene | D gene | CDR3 protein | CDR3 DNA
. | TRBJ1-5 | TRBV6-6 | . | CASVSGPTSNAPQHF | TGTGCCAGCGTATCGGGGCCCACGAGCAATGCGCCCCAGCATTTT
. | TRBJ2-5 | TRBV15 | . | CATSPRAGETQYF | TGTGCCACCAGCCCAAGGGCAGGGGAGACCCAGTACTTC
. | TRBJ2-7 | TRBV7-2 | TRBD1 | CASSLTGTGVEWYF | TGTGCCAGCAGCCTCACCGGGACAGGGGTGGAGTGGTACTTC
. | TRBJ1-2 | TRBV13 | . | CASSSTGFMGGYTF | TGTGCCAGCAGCTCGACAGGCTTTATGGGTGGCTACACCTTC
few | TRBJ1-1 | TRBV29-1 | TRBD1 | CSTGQGATEAFF | TGCAGCACCGGACAGGGAGCCACTGAAGCTTTCTTT
few | TRBJ2-7 | TRBV30 | . | CASQTSYEQYF | TGTGCCTCGCAAACGAGTTACGAGCAGTACTTC
. | TRBJ1-6 | TRBV2 | . | CASRKGKASNSPLHF | TGTGCCAGCAGGAAGGGGAAGGCCTCTAATTCACCCCTCCACTTT
few | TRBJ2-5 | TRBV5-5 | . | CASNAGLEETQYF | TGTGCCAGCAACGCAGGGTTAGAAGAGACCCAGTACTTC
many | TRBJ1-2 | TRBV9 | . | CASSVQTGAYGYTF | TGTGCCAGCAGCGTACAGACTGGAGCCTATGGCTACACCTTC
once | TRBJ1-2 | TRBV2 | . | CASSATGSGNTF | TGTGCCAGCAGTGCCACAGGCTCTGGAAACACCTTC
. | TRBJ1-5 | TRBV29-1 | . | CSAGDFSNQPQHF | TGCAGCGCCGGGGACTTTTCCAATCAGCCCCAGCATTTT
many | TRBJ1-3 | TRBV29-1 | . | CSVRGSGNTIYF | TGCAGCGTTCGCGGCTCTGGAAACACCATATATTTT
. | TRBJ1-3 | TRBV29-1 | . | CSVWELYGYTIYF | TGCAGCGTTTGGGAGCTCTATGGCTACACCATATATTTT
. | TRBJ2-7 | TRBV6-5 | . | CASSSQGIGYEQYF | TGTGCCAGCAGTTCACAGGGAATTGGGTACGAGCAGTACTTC
. | TRBJ2-5 | TRBV5-1 | . | CASSQDRDLPETQYF | TGCGCCAGCAGCCAAGATCGGGACCTTCCGGAGACCCAGTACTTC
few | TRBJ1-3 | TRBV7-6 | TRBD1 | CASGGDSRLSGNTIYF | TGTGCCAGCGGAGGGGACAGCCGCCTCTCTGGAAACACCATATATTTT
once | TRBJ1-5 | TRBV10-3 | . | CAISAEEEQPRHF | TGTGCCATCAGTGCTGAGGAGGAGCAGCCCCGGCATTTT
. | TRBJ1-2 | TRBV7-9 | . | CASSYEAIYGYTF | TGTGCCAGCAGTTACGAGGCGATCTATGGCTACACCTTC
. | TRBJ1-1 | TRBV7-3 | . | CASSLDLRATEAFF | TGTGCCAGCAGCTTGGATCTCAGGGCCACTGAAGCTTTCTTT
. | TRBJ1-1 | TRBV24-1 | TRBD1 | CATRMTGATEAFF | TGTGCCACCAGGATGACAGGGGCCACTGAAGCTTTCTTT
. | TRBJ1-6 | TRBV19 | . | CASSIPGQRDNSPLHF | TGTGCCAGTAGTATCCCAGGACAGCGTGATAATTCACCCCTCCACTTT
. | TRBJ2-5 | TRBV12-3/TRBV12-4 | TRBD2 | CASSLGGSEETQYF | TGTGCCAGCAGTTTGGGAGGGTCGGAGGAGACCCAGTACTTC